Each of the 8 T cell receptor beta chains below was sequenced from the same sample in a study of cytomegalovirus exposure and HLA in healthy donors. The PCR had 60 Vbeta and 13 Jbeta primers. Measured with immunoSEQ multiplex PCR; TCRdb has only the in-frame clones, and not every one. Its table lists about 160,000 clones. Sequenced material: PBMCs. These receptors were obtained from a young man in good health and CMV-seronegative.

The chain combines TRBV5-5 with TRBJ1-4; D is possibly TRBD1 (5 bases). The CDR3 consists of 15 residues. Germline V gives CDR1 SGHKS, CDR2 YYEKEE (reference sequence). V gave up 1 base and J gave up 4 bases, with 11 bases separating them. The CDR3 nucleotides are TGTGCCAGCAGCTTGATGGGGCAGGATAATGAAAAACTGTTTTTT. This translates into CASSLMGQDNEKLFF.

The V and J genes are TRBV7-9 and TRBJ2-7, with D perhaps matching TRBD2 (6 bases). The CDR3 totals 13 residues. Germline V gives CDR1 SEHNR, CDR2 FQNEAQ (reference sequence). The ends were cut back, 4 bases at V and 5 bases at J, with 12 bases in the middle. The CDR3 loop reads CASSSTSTHEQYF. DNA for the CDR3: TGTGCCAGCAGCTCCACTAGCACCCACGAGCAGTACTTC.

The CDR3 loop reads CASSIDAGTVNEQYF. CDR3 sequence (DNA): TGTGCCAGTAGTATAGATGCGGGGACAGTCAACGAGCAGTACTTC. The chain carries TRBV19 and TRBJ2-7; D possibly corresponds to TRBD1 (7 bases). Germline loops: CDR1 LNHDA, CDR2 SQIVND (reference sequence). V was shortened by 0 bases and J by 5 bases, with 14 bases between the two germline ends. This CDR3 contains 15 residues.

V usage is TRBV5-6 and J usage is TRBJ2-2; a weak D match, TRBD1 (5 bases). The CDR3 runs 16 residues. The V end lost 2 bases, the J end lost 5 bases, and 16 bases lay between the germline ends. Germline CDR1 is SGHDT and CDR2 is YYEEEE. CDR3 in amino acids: CASSFIFSQGTGELFF. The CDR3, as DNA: TGTGCCAGCAGCTTTATTTTCTCTCAGGGAACCGGGGAGCTGTTTTTT. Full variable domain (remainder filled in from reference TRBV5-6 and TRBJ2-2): DAGVTQSPTHLIKTRGQQVTLRCSPKSGHDTVSWYQQALGQGPQFIFQYYEEEERQRGNFPDRFSGHQFPNYSSELNVNALLLGDSALYLCASSFIFSQGTGELFFGEGSRLTVL.

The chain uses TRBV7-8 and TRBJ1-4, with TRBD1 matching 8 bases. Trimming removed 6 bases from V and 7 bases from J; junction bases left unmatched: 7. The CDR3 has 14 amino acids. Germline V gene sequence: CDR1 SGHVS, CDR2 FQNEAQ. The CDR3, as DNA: TGTGCCAGCAGTTTTACAGGGGGTGGTGAAAAACTGTTTTTT. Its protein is CASSFTGGGEKLFF.

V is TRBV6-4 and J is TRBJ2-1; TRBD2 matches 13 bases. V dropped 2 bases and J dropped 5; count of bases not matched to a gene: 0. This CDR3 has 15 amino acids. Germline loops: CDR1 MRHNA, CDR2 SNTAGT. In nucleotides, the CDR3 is TGTGCCAGCAGTGACGGGACTAGCGGGGACAATGAGCAGTTCTTC. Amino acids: CASSDGTSGDNEQFF.

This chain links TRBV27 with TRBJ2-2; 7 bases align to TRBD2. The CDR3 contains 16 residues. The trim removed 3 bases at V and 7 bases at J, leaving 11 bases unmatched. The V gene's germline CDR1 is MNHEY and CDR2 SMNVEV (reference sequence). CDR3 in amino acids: CASSFKGREWGGELFF. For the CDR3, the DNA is TGTGCCAGCAGTTTTAAGGGGCGGGAGTGGGGCGGGGAGCTGTTTTTT.

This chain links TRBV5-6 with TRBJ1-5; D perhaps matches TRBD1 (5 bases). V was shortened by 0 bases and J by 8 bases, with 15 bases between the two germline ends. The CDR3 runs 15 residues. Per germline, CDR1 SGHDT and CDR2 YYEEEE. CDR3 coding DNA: TGTGCCAGCAGCTTGGTCGGGGCTCGGGAGGAGCCCCAGCATTTT. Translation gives CASSLVGAREEPQHF.